This T cell receptor beta chain was identified during a study of CD8+CD57+ T cells in acquired aplastic anemia. Study findings and constraints: About 30 was the count of CD8+ CDR3 sequences that patients shared with controls.

For this clonotype: Its antigen is not known.

All patients picked for sequencing had shown, by flow cytometry, an expansion of CD8+CD57+ cells. Everyone among the patients had severe acquired aplastic anemia. Each patient gave a blood sample that was collected before any therapy had been received. Genomic DNA, the template, was used for profiling of the TCR beta VDJ and CDR3. TCRdb used MiXCR to reprocess the reads, holding one entry per CDR3 protein. The sample includes some 140,000 distinct CDR3 sequences, about 52% of them seen just once. What was sequenced was sorted CD4+, CD8+, or CD8+CD57+ T cells (not recorded which) from PBMCs. This receptor was identified in a human donor with aplastic anemia.

The CDR3 DNA reads TGTGCCAGTAGTATATCTGCGGCGAATGAAAAACTGTTTTTT. Amino acids: CASSISAANEKLFF. The chain has TRBV19 and TRBJ1-4; D unclear. This CDR3 comprises 14 residues. Germline values: CDR1 LNHDA, CDR2 SQIVND (reference sequence). Trimming stripped 2 bases from V and 5 bases from J, with 9 bases between.